These 25 T cell receptor beta chains were sequenced from one sample in a study of neurological immune-mediated disorders. MiXCR, applied by TCRdb to the 5' RACE reads, yields one record per CDR3 protein. The sample holds around 66,000 distinct CDR3 sequences, approximately 5.2% seen once. What was sequenced was PBMCs. The source of these receptors is a woman in her 30s with multiple sclerosis.

In this sample, this clonotype turned up many times. The chain combines TRBV6-5 with TRBJ1-1; D is ambiguous. The germline V gene encodes CDR1 MNHEY and CDR2 SVGAGI. The CDR3 has 15 residues. The V gene lost 2 bases and the J gene lost 3 bases, with 13 bases spanning the gap. CDR3 in amino acids: CASSYRPIDDTEAFF. The CDR3 bases are TGTGCCAGCAGTTACCGACCTATTGATGACACTGAAGCTTTCTTT.

V gene TRBV5-1 combines with J gene TRBJ2-2; tentative D call: TRBD1 (6 bases). Germline lookup yields CDR1 SGHRS and CDR2 YFSETQ. V shed 4 bases and J shed 3 bases, with 10 bases lying between them. The CDR3 has 14 amino acids. This chain's CDR3 is CASSPRQDTGELFF. The CDR3 coding sequence is TGCGCCAGCAGCCCTAGACAGGACACCGGGGAGCTGTTTTTT.

This clonotype was recorded a few times. The J gene is TRBJ2-1, the V gene TRBV7-9; 7 nucleotides match TRBD2. With V trimmed by 4 bases and J by 4 bases, 1 base remained unmatched. Germline V gene data show CDR1 as SEHNR and CDR2 as FQNEAQ (reference sequence). The CDR3 runs to 13 residues. The CDR3 DNA is TGTGCCAGCAGCTGGCGGGAGTACAATGAGCAGTTCTTC. It codes for CASSWREYNEQFF.

This clonotype was found many times. The V and J genes are TRBV28 and TRBJ2-1, with D possibly matching TRBD2 (5 bases). This CDR3 is 18 amino acids long. Trimming removed 1 base from V and 0 bases from J, with 16 bases in between. Germline V gene sequence: CDR1 MDHEN, CDR2 SYDVKM. The CDR3 nucleotides read TGTGCCAGCAGTTTATCTCCCGGCATAGGGAGCTCCTACAATGAGCAGTTCTTC. This translates into CASSLSPGIGSSYNEQFF. Using reference TRBV28 and TRBJ2-1 for the parts outside the CDR3, the full variable domain is DVKVTQSSRYLVKRTGEKVFLECVQDMDHENMFWYRQDPGLGLRLIYFSYDVKMKEKGDIPEGYSVSREKKERFSLILESASTNQTSMYLCASSLSPGIGSSYNEQFFGPGTRLTVL.

This clonotype was counted ten times or more. The rearrangement uses TRBV29-1 and TRBJ2-5; TRBD2 is a possible D gene (5 bases). CDR1 and CDR2 (germline): SQVTM, ANQGSEA. The CDR3 totals 14 residues. The ends were cut back, 2 bases at V and 4 bases at J, with 14 bases in the middle. Written as DNA, the CDR3 is TGCAGCGTTGAACGGCACCCCGGAGGAGAGACCCAGTACTTC. This translates into CSVERHPGGETQYF.

This clonotype was recorded many times. V is TRBV25-1 and J is TRBJ1-1; D not certain. This CDR3 is built from 17 residues. CDR1 MGHDK and CDR2 SYGVNS come from the germline V gene. Trimming removed 2 bases at V and 5 bases at J, with 21 bases between. In nucleotides, the CDR3 is TGTGCCAGCAGTGAACAAGGGATCAGATCCGACGGTACTGAAGCTTTCTTT. Its translation: CASSEQGIRSDGTEAFF.

In this sample, this clonotype turned up many times. The chain carries TRBV7-6 and TRBJ2-5; D remains ambiguous. This CDR3 has 14 residues. CDR1 is SGHVS and CDR2 is FNYEAQ in the germline V gene. With 5 bases removed from V and 2 bases from J, the gap between germline ends came to 12 bases. The DNA of the CDR3 is TGTGCCAGCAGCGTAACTTGGGATCAAGAGACCCAGTACTTC. Its translation: CASSVTWDQETQYF.

This clonotype was recorded at least ten times. This chain connects TRBV5-1 to TRBJ2-3; 9 bases are a match to TRBD2. Germline V gene lookup returns CDR1 SGHRS and CDR2 YFSETQ. V was pared by 0 bases and J by 3 bases, with 8 bases of the junction left unmatched. CDR3 length equals 17 residues. This CDR3 reads CASSLEPAGGPTDTQYF. CDR3 DNA: TGCGCCAGCAGCTTGGAACCCGCGGGGGGGCCAACAGATACGCAGTATTTT.

In its sample, this clonotype was seen a few times. One base away lies a much larger clone, so this may be a sequencing read error. This chain connects TRBV5-6 to TRBJ2-1, with TRBD1 as a possible D gene (6 bases). Trimming left V 4 bases short and J 12 bases short, with 20 bases between. This CDR3 region has 14 residues. The germline CDR1 and CDR2 sequences are SGHDT and YYEEEE. CDR3 residues: CASSPRGTAKGQFF. DNA for the CDR3: TGTGCCAGCAGCCCGAGGGGGACCGCCAAAGGGCAGTTCTTC.

This clonotype was counted ten times or more. V is TRBV20-1 and J is TRBJ2-1, with 8 bases fitting TRBD1. The junction had 4 bases not matched to a gene; V was cut back by 8 bases and J by 10 bases. This CDR3 region has 10 residues. CDR1 DFQATT and CDR2 SNEGSKA come from the germline V gene (reference sequence). DNA for the CDR3: TGCAGTACAGCAGGGGGCGAGCAGTTCTTC. Translated: CSTAGGEQFF.

The CDR3 is CAISESPGARGQPQHF. CDR3 sequence (DNA): TGTGCCATCAGTGAGTCCCCAGGGGCGCGGGGTCAGCCCCAGCATTTT. The chain employs TRBV10-3 and TRBJ1-5; D is possibly TRBD1 (6 bases). The length of the CDR3 is 16 residues. V lost 0 bases and J lost 6, with 15 bases in between. Germline values: CDR1 ENHRY, CDR2 SYGVKD.

This clonotype appeared many times. This rearrangement joins TRBV7-8 to TRBJ1-2; D may be TRBD1 (5 bases). Germline V gene sequence: CDR1 SGHVS, CDR2 FQNEAQ. The CDR3 is 12 amino acids. The V gene lost 5 bases and the J gene lost 6 bases, with 10 bases spanning the gap. Here the CDR3 reads CASSIVGDGYTF. Written as DNA, the CDR3 is TGTGCCAGCAGCATAGTGGGGGATGGCTACACCTTC.

With regard to this clonotype: At one of its ends the junction is not consistent with the germline gene, which may arise from a read error. The chain recombines TRBV5-6 with TRBJ1-5; no firm D call. Germline CDR1 and CDR2: SGHDT and YYEEEE. This CDR3 has 14 residues. CDR3 sequence reads: CASSLRTANQPQNF. For the CDR3, the DNA is TGTGCCAGCAGCTTGCGGACGGCTAATCAGCCCCAGAATTTT.

The table lists this clonotype with many counts. The chain uses TRBV5-4 and TRBJ2-5, with D possibly being TRBD1 or TRBD2 (5 bases each). The V gene's germline CDR1 is SGHNT and CDR2 YYREEE (reference sequence). With 7 bases removed from V and 4 bases from J, the gap between germline ends came to 11 bases. CDR3 length: 12 amino acids. DNA of the CDR3: TGTGCCAGCGGGCTTGGGGGAGAGACCCAGTACTTC. This sequence encodes CASGLGGETQYF.

This clonotype was counted at least ten times. One junction end disagrees with the germline gene, perhaps due to a read error. V and J are TRBV20-1 and TRBJ1-6, with TRBD1 matching over 9 bases. CDR3 length: 16 residues. CDR1 and CDR2 (germline): DFQATT, SNEGSKA (reference sequence). For the CDR3, the DNA is TGCAGTGCTAGAGAACGGGGGGACAGGGTAGTTTCACCCCTCAACTTT. Translated, it gives CSARERGDRVVSPLNF.

This clonotype was counted a few times. At one of its ends the junction is not consistent with the germline gene, which may arise from a read error. The chain combines TRBV5-1 with TRBJ1-6; 8 positions match TRBD1. Germline V lookup: CDR1 SGHRS, CDR2 YFSETQ. The CDR3 is made up of 15 amino acids. The CDR3 nucleotides are TGCGCCAGCAGCTTGGGGACAGGGTTTGATTCACCCCTCAACTTT. Protein product: CASSLGTGFDSPLNF.

Ten or more counts support this clonotype. The V and J genes are TRBV10-2 and TRBJ2-1, with 12 bases aligning to TRBD2. Losses at the gene ends were 6 bases for V and 8 bases for J; bases not matched to a gene: 8. CDR3 length: 15 residues. Germline assignment: CDR1 WSHSY and CDR2 SAAADI. CDR3 DNA sequence: TGCGCCAGCAGCCTAGCGGGGGGGCCTTTTGATGAGCAGTTCTTC. It specifies CASSLAGGPFDEQFF.

This clonotype was counted ten times or more. The V call is TRBV15, the J call TRBJ1-4; TRBD1 might be the D (5 bases). The CDR3 runs 13 residues. Germline V lookup: CDR1 LNHNV, CDR2 YYDKDF (reference sequence). V dropped 7 bases and J dropped 7 bases, with 13 bases sitting between them. The CDR3: CATTDGASEKLFF. Here the CDR3 DNA reads TGTGCCACCACCGACGGGGCCTCTGAAAAACTGTTTTTT.

This clonotype was found many times. The chain recombines TRBV7-2 with TRBJ2-1, with D hard to call. The germline V and J ends were trimmed by 0 bases and 9 bases, with 12 bases remaining between them. The CDR3 sequence is 14 residues long. The germline CDR1 and CDR2 sequences are SGHTA and FQGNSA. This CDR3 reads CASSLALVATEQFF. In DNA form, the CDR3 reads TGTGCCAGCAGCTTAGCGCTGGTAGCTACTGAGCAGTTCTTC.

This clonotype was found many times. The J gene is TRBJ1-2, the V gene TRBV20-1; 10 nucleotides match TRBD1. The J segment lost 4 bases and the V segment lost 5 bases, leaving 16 bases of the junction unmatched. The CDR3 spans 17 residues. CDR1 and CDR2 from the germline V gene are DFQATT and SNEGSKA (reference sequence). In DNA, the CDR3 is TGCAGTGCTCACCCCCCGGGACAGGGGATGAGCGCCTATGGCTACACCTTC. Protein sequence: CSAHPPGQGMSAYGYTF.

This clonotype has a count of ten or more. The V and J genes are TRBV7-9 and TRBJ2-7; D perhaps matches TRBD1 (5 bases). The V end lost 1 base, the J end lost 3 bases, and 16 bases lay between the germline ends. The CDR3 sequence is 16 residues long. Germline loops: CDR1 SEHNR, CDR2 FQNEAQ (reference sequence). The DNA for the CDR3 is TGTGCCAGCAGCTTAGGAAGCAGGGCTGTTGACTACGAGCAGTACTTC. It yields the protein CASSLGSRAVDYEQYF.

This clonotype has a count of ten or more. The chain uses TRBV5-1 and TRBJ2-6; D uncertain. The germline V gene has CDR1 SGHRS and CDR2 YFSETQ. The V gene lost 3 bases and the J gene lost 0 bases, with 10 bases spanning the gap. The CDR3 runs to 16 residues. The CDR3 DNA reads as TGCGCCAGCAGCTCGGGTATTAGCTCTGGGGCCAACGTCCTGACTTTC. Translated, it gives CASSSGISSGANVLTF.

Ten or more counts support this clonotype. The genes are TRBV20-1 and TRBJ2-3, with D perhaps matching TRBD1 (6 bases). The germline V and J ends were trimmed by 4 bases and 0 bases, with 8 bases remaining between them. CDR1 and CDR2 from the germline V gene are DFQATT and SNEGSKA (reference sequence). This CDR3 comprises 13 residues. CDR3 in amino acids: CSATGESTDTQYF. CDR3 sequence (DNA): TGCAGTGCTACAGGGGAGAGCACAGATACGCAGTATTTT.

This clonotype was picked up many times. This sequence joins TRBV6-6 and TRBJ2-2, with D uncertain. CDR3 length: 11 residues. The germline CDR1 and CDR2 sequences are MNHNY and SVGAGI (reference sequence). V lost 3 bases and J 10 bases, leaving 6 bases between the germline ends. This chain's CDR3 is CASSYVEELFF. Here the CDR3 DNA reads TGTGCCAGCAGTTATGTTGAGGAGCTGTTTTTT.

This clonotype was observed many times. The rearrangement links TRBV5-1 to TRBJ2-6, with 7 bases lining up with TRBD1. The CDR3 consists of 14 residues. V lost 4 bases and J lost 3; bases outside the gene matches: 1. CDR1 SGHRS and CDR2 YFSETQ come from the germline V gene. CDR3 protein: CASSTGVGANVLTF. Here the CDR3 DNA reads TGCGCCAGCAGCACAGGGGTTGGGGCCAACGTCCTGACTTTC.